What follows is one T cell receptor (beta chain) and its context. Its target is unknown. Germline V lookup: CDR1 SGHTA, CDR2 FQGTGA. Germline trimming cut 5 bases from V and 4 bases from J; bases unmatched to any gene: 14. The CDR3 runs to 18 residues. This sample is drawn from a study of T cell clonotyping in hematopoietic cell transplantation. Study conclusions and caveats: Without cell sorting, CD4 versus CD8 contributions remain unresolved. Few recipient clonotypes overlapped donors; over 95% were de novo at given depth. Pathologically expanded recipient clonotypes increased progressively from day 30 to day 180 as diversity fell. Broader posttransplant TCR repertoire diversity was predicted by graft donor and pretransplant recipient Inverse Simpson Index values.

Profiled with immunoSEQ multiplex PCR; TCRdb holds only in-frame clones, not every one. The sample consists of over 8,500 clones, approximately 87% of them appearing once. The gene calls are TRBV7-3 and TRBJ1-6; TRBD1 matches 7 bases. The origin of this receptor is a human patient who had an allogeneic stem cell transplant, so the T cells may come from the graft donor. The donor label of this sample is uncertain. Some clones in this sample may be carry-over from other donors' samples. The sample consisted of PBMCs, taken 180 days after allogeneic stem cell transplant. As DNA, the CDR3 is TGTGCCAGCAGCCAGGCACAGGGGCCACTTCATTATAATTCACCCCTCCACTTT. Its translation is CASSQAQGPLHYNSPLHF.